This T cell receptor (beta chain) was found in a study of blood T cell repertoires in COVID-19. About the study: Some COVID-19 samples were acute and others convalescent; all came from the United States, Italy and Spain.

Only in-frame clones appear in the TCRdb table, and some are missing; sequencing was by immunoSEQ multiplex PCR. The table lists some 200,000 clones, about 85% of them singletons. CDR3 size: 17 residues. V was pared by 4 bases and J by 2 bases, with 4 bases of the junction left unmatched. Germline V CDR1 and CDR2: SGHDT, YYEEEE. Recovered participants had two consecutive negative NP/OP PCR tests, healthcare professional clearance, or symptom resolution. The TCR originated in a woman in her thirties who had recovered from COVID-19. What was sequenced was PBMCs or T cells enriched from blood (not recorded which). This chain connects TRBV5-6 to TRBJ1-6; 12 bases line up with TRBD1. CDR3 sequence: CASSPGQGATYNSPLHF. The DNA for the CDR3 is TGTGCCAGCAGCCCGGGACAGGGGGCCACCTATAATTCACCCCTCCACTTT. Full variable domain (rest looked up from reference TRBV5-6 and TRBJ1-6): DAGVTQSPTHLIKTRGQQVTLRCSPKSGHDTVSWYQQALGQGPQFIFQYYEEEERQRGNFPDRFSGHQFPNYSSELNVNALLLGDSALYLCASSPGQGATYNSPLHFGNGTRLTVT.